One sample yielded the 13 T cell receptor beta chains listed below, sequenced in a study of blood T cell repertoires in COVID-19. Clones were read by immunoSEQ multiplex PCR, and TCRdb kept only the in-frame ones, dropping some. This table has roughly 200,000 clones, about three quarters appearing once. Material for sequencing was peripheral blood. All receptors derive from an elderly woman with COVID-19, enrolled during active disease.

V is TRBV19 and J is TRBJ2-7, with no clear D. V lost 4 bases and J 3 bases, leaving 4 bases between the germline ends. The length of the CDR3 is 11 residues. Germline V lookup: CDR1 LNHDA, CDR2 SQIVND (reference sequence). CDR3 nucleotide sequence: TGTGCCAGTAGTAGTAGCTACGAGCAGTACTTC. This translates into CASSSSYEQYF.

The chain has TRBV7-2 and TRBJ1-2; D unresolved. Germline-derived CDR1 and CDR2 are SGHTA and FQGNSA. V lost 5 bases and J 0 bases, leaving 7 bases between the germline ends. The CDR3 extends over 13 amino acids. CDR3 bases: TGTGCCAGCAGCGAAAGAGCTAACTATGGCTACACCTTC. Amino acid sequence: CASSERANYGYTF.

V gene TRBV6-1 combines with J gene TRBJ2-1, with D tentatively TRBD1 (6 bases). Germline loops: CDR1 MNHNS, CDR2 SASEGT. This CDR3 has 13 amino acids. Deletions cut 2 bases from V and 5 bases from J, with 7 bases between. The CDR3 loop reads CASSEHRDNEQFF. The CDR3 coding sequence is TGTGCCAGCAGTGAACACAGGGACAATGAGCAGTTCTTC.

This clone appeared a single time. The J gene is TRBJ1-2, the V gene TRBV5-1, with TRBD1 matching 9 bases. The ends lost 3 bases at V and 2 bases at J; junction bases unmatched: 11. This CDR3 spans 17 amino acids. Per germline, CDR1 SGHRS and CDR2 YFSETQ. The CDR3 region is CASSSRTGAIPNYGYTF. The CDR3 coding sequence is TGCGCCAGCAGCTCCCGGACAGGGGCGATCCCAAACTATGGCTACACCTTC.

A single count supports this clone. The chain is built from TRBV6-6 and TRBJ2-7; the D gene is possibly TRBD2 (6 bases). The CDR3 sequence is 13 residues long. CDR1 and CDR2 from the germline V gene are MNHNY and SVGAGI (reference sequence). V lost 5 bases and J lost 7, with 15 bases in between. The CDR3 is CASSIGSRGEQYF. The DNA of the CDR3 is TGTGCCAGCAGTATAGGGTCCCGGGGGGAGCAGTACTTC.

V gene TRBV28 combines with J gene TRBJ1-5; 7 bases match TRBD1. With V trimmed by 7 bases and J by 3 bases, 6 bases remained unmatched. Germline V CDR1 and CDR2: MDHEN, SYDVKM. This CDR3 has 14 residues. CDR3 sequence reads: CASKGQLVNQPQHF. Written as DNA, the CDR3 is TGTGCCAGCAAGGGACAGCTAGTCAATCAGCCCCAGCATTTT.

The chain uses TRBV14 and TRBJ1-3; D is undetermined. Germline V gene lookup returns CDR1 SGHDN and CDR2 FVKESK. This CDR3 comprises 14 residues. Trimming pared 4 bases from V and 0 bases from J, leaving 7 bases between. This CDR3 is CASSPESSGNTIYF. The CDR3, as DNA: TGTGCCAGCAGCCCGGAGAGCTCTGGAAACACCATATATTTT.

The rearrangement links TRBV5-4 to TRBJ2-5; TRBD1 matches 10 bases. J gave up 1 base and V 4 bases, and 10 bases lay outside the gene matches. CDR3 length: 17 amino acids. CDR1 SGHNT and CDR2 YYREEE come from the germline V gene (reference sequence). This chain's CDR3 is CASSQRQGAGPQETQYF. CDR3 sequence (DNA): TGTGCCAGCAGCCAACGACAGGGGGCGGGTCCCCAAGAGACCCAGTACTTC.

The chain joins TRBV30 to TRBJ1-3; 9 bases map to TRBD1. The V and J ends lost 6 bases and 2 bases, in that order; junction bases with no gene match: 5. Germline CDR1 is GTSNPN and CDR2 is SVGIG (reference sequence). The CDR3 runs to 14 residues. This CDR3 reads CACAQGAAGNTIYF. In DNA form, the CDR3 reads TGTGCCTGTGCACAGGGGGCTGCTGGAAACACCATATATTTT.

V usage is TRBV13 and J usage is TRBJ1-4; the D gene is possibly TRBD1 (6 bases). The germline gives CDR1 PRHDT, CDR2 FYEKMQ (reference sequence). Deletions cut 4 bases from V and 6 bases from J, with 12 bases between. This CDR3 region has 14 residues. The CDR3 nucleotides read TGTGCCAGCAGCTACGGGGCAGGGGATGAAAAACTGTTTTTT. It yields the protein CASSYGAGDEKLFF.

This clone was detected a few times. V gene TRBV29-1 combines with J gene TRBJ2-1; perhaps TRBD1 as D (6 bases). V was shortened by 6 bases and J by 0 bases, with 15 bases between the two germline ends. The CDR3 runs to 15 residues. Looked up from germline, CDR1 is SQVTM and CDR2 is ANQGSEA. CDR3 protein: CSVPTGKSSYNEQFF. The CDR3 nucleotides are TGCAGCGTGCCAACAGGGAAGAGCTCCTACAATGAGCAGTTCTTC.

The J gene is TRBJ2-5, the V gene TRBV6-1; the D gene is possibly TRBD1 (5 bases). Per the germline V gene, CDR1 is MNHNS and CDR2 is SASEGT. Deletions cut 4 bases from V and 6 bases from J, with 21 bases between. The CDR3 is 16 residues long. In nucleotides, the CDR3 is TGTGCCAGCAGTGCAATCTCTAGGACCTGGGGCAAGACCCAGTACTTC. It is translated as CASSAISRTWGKTQYF.

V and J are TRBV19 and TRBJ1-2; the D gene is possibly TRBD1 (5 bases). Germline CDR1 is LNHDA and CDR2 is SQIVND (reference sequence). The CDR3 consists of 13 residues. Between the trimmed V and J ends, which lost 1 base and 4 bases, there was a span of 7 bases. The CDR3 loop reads CASSIGQPYGYTF. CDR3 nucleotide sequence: TGTGCCAGTAGTATAGGACAGCCCTATGGCTACACCTTC.